This is a list of T cell receptor beta chains from one sample in a study of T cell repertoires in cytomegalovirus infection. TCRdb reprocessed the reads via MiXCR and lists one record per CDR3 protein. The sample shows fewer than 1,000,000 distinct CDR3 sequences, less than 35% of them seen only once. No antigens are known for them. Source: cultured CD8+ T cells from PBMCs, taken from culture after CMV antigen stimulation. These receptors were collected from a human donor in good health (CMV status not recorded). Some clones in this sample may be carry-over from other donors' samples. Each CDR3 is given with its conserved first and last residue. A D gene is named only where the DNA matches it firmly. The size entry is marked missing in some rows and otherwise reads once, few, many or a size class.

d_call | j_call | clone_size | v_call | cdr3_aa | cdr3_nt
- | TRBJ2-4 | - | TRBV2 | CASTQHELLAKNIQYF | TGTGCCAGCACGCAGCACGAACTACTAGCCAAAAACATTCAGTACTTC
- | TRBJ1-1 | many | TRBV6-1 | CASSGTGRNTEAFF | TGTGCCAGCAGTGGTACAGGGAGGAACACTGAAGCTTTCTTT
TRBD1 | TRBJ1-1 | few | TRBV6-1 | CASSSKTGDVIDTEAFF | TGTGCCAGCAGTTCAAAGACAGGGGACGTAATCGACACTGAAGCTTTCTTT
TRBD2 | TRBJ2-1 | few | TRBV2 | CASSEIAGQLRQFF | TGTGCCAGCAGTGAAATAGCGGGGCAACTACGGCAGTTCTTC
- | TRBJ1-6 | - | TRBV20-1 | CSAIRGAHSPLHF | TGCAGTGCCATCAGGGGAGCCCATTCACCCCTCCACTTT
- | TRBJ1-5 | - | TRBV10-2 | CASSDLGINQPQHF | TGCGCCAGCAGTGACCTCGGCATCAATCAGCCCCAGCATTTT
TRBD2 | TRBJ2-1 | many | TRBV7-6 | CASTLIAGGSNEQFF | TGTGCCAGCACCCTTATAGCGGGGGGGTCAAATGAGCAGTTCTTC
- | TRBJ2-1 | few | TRBV5-1 | CASSLGKREQFF | TGCGCCAGCAGCCTCGGAAAGCGTGAGCAGTTCTTC
TRBD2 | TRBJ2-4 | many | TRBV7-2 | CASSPELAGGPSIQYF | TGTGCCAGCAGCCCAGAACTAGCGGGGGGGCCGAGTATTCAGTACTTC
- | TRBJ2-1 | few | TRBV2 | CASSEADGQPNNEQFF | TGTGCCAGCAGTGAAGCGGATGGACAGCCGAACAATGAGCAGTTCTTC
TRBD1 | TRBJ2-1 | - | TRBV4-3 | CASSLLRDRNYNEQFF | TGCGCCAGCAGCCTTCTCCGGGACAGAAACTACAATGAGCAGTTCTTC
TRBD1 | TRBJ1-1 | - | TRBV6-5 | CASSPRTGGRTEAFF | TGTGCCAGCAGTCCAAGGACAGGGGGCAGGACTGAAGCTTTCTTT
- | TRBJ1-5 | - | TRBV28 | CASSSPPLDGHNQPQHF | TGTGCCAGCAGTTCACCCCCCCTAGACGGACACAATCAGCCCCAGCATTTT
TRBD2 | TRBJ2-3 | - | TRBV20-1 | CSARDLGTSGGAVFTDTQYF | TGCAGTGCTAGAGATCTAGGGACTAGCGGGGGGGCCGTCTTTACAGATACGCAGTATTTT
- | TRBJ1-5 | - | TRBV6-6 | CASSYRANQPQHF | TGTGCCAGCAGTTACAGAGCCAATCAGCCCCAGCATTTT
- | TRBJ2-1 | - | TRBV7-8 | CASSREQFF | TGTGCCAGCAGTCGAGAGCAGTTCTTC
- | TRBJ1-1 | many | TRBV12-3/TRBV12-4 | CASGTGNTEAFF | TGTGCCAGCGGTACAGGGAACACTGAAGCTTTCTTT
TRBD1 | TRBJ2-2 | few | TRBV15 | CATSGDRGPGELFF | TGTGCCACCAGCGGCGACAGGGGACCCGGGGAGCTGTTTTTT